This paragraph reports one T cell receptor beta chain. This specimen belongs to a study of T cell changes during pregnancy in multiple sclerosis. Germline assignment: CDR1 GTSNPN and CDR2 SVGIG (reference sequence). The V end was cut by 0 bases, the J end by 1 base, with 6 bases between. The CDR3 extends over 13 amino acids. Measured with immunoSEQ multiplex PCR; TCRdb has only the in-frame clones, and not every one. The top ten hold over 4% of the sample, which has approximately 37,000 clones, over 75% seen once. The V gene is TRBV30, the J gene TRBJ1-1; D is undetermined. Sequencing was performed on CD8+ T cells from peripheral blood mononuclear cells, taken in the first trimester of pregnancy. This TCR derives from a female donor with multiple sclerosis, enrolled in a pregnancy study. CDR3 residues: CAWSVAGNTEAFF. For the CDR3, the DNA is TGTGCCTGGAGTGTAGCGGGGAACACTGAAGCTTTCTTT.